Detailed here is one TCR beta chain. The antigen is not known. This sample was included in a study of cytomegalovirus exposure and HLA in healthy donors. Study-level background: Samples from HLA-typed donors yielded approximately 88 million unique TCRs in an early data release. In terms of ancestry, the Caucasian-associated cluster contained roughly four fifths of the 350 to 450 genotyped donors.

The PCR was carried out with 60 Vbeta primers and 13 Jbeta primers. Clones were sequenced by immunoSEQ multiplex PCR, and TCRdb holds only the in-frame ones, with some missing. The table lists some 150,000 clones, about 85% of them singletons. Study-level points and caveats: The study found most TCR sequences rare, yet found some public TCRs in many donors. Exclusion as indistinguishable affected some V segments, including TRBV6-2 and TRBV6-3.

V shed 5 bases and J shed 5 bases, with 13 bases lying between them. The CDR3 is 15 amino acids. CDR1 SGHVS and CDR2 FQNEAQ come from the germline V gene. This clonotype was sampled from a woman younger than 30 in good health and CMV-seronegative. V is TRBV7-8 and J is TRBJ2-6; D is perhaps TRBD2 (5 bases). Sequenced sample: PBMCs. The chain's CDR3 is CASSNEGARANVLTF. As DNA, the CDR3 is TGTGCCAGCAGCAATGAGGGCGCGCGGGCCAACGTCCTGACTTTC.